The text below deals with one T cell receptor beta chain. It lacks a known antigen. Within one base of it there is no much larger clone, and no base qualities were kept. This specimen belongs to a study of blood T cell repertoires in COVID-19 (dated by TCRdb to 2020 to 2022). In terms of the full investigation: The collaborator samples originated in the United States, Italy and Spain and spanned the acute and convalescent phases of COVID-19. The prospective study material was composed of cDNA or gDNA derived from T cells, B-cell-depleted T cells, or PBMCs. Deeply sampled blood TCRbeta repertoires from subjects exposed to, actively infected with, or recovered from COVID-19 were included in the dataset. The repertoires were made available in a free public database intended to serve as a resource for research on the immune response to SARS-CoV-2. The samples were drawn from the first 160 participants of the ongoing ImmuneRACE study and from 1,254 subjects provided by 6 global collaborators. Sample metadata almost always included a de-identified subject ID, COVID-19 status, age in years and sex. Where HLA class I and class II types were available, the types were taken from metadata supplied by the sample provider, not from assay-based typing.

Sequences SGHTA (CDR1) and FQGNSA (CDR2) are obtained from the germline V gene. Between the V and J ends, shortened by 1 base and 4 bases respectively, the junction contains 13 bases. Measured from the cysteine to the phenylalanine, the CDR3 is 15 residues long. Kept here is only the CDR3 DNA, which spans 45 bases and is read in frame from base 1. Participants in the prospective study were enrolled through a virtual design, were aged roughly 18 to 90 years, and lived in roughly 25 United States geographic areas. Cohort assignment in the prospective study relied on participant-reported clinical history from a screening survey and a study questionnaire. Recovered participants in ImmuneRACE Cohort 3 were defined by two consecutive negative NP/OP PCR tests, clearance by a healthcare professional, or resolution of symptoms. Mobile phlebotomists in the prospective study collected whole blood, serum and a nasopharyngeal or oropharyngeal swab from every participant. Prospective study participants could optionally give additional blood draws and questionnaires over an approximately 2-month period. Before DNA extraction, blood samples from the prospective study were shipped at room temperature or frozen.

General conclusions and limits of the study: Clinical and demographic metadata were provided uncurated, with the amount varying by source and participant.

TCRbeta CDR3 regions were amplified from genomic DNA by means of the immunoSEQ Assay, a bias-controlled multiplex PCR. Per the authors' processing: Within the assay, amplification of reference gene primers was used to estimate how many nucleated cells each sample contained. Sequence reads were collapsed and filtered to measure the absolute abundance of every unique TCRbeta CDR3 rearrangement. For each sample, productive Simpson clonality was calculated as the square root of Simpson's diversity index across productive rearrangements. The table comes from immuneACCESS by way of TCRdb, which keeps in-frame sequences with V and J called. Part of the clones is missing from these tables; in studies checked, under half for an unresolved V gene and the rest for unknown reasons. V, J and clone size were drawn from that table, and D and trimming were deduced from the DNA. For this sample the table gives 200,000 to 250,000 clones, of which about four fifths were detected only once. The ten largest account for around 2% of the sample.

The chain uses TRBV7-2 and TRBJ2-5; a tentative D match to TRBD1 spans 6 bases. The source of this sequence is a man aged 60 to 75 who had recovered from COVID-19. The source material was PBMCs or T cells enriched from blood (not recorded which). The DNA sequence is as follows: TGTGCCAGCAGCTTAGTGGGGGCCACTTTAGAGACCCAGTACTTC. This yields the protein CASSLVGATLETQYF.